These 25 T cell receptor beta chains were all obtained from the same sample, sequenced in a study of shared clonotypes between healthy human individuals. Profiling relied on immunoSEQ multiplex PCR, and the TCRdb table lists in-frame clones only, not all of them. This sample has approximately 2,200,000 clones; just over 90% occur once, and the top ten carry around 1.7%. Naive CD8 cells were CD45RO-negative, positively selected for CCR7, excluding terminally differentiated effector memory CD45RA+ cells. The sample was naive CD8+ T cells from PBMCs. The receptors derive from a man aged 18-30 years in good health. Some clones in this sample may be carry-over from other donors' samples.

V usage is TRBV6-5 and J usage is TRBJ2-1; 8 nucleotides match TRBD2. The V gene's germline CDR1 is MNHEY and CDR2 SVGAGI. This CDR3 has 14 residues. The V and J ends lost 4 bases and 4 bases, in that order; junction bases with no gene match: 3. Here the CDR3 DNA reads TGTGCCAGCAGTTGGCGGGGGGCTTACAATGAGCAGTTCTTC. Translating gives CASSWRGAYNEQFF.

The CDR3 reads CASSQHRQQIRSDTQYF. The CDR3 DNA is TGTGCCAGCAGCCAACACCGACAACAGATCCGATCGGATACGCAGTATTTT. The V gene is TRBV14, the J gene TRBJ2-3, with unresolved D. Between the trimmed V and J ends, which lost 2 bases and 6 bases, there was a span of 21 bases. Germline V CDR1 and CDR2: SGHDN, FVKESK. The CDR3 runs to 17 residues.

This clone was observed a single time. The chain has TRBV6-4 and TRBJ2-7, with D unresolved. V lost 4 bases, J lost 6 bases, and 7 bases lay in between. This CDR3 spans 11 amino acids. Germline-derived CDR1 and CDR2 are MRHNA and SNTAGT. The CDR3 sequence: CASSVCPEQYF. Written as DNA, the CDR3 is TGTGCCAGCAGTGTCTGTCCCGAGCAGTACTTC.

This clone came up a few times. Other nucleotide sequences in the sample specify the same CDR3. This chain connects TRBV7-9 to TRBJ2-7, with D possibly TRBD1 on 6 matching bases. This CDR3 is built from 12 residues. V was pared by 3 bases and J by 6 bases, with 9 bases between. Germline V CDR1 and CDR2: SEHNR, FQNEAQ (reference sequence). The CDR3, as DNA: TGTGCCAGCAGCTTGGGCAGGGGCGAGCAGTACTTC. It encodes CASSLGRGEQYF.

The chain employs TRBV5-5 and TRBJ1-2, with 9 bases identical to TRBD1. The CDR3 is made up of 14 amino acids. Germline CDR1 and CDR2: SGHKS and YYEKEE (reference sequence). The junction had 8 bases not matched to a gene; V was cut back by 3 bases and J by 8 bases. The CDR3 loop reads CASSSGTGTRGYTF. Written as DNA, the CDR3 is TGTGCCAGCAGCTCGGGGACAGGGACTCGGGGCTACACCTTC.

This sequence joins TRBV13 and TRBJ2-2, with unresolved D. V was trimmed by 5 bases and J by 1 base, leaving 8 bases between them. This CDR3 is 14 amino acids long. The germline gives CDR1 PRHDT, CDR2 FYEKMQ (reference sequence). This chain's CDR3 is CASSPAVNTGELFF. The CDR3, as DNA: TGTGCCAGCAGCCCCGCGGTGAACACCGGGGAGCTGTTTTTT.

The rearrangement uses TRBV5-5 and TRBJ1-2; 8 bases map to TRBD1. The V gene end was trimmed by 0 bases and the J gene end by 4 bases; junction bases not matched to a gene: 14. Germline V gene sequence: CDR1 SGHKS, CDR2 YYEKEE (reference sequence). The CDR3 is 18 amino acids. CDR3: CASSLAPGQASEGYGYTF. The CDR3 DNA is TGTGCCAGCAGCTTGGCACCGGGACAGGCCTCGGAGGGCTATGGCTACACCTTC.

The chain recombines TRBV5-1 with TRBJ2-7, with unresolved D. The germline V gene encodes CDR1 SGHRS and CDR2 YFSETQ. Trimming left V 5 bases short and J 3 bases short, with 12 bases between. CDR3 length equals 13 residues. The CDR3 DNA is TGCGCCAGCAGGTGGGGTCCGGACTACGAGCAGTACTTC. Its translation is CASRWGPDYEQYF.

The CDR3 nucleotides are TGTGCCAGCAGTTTACGGGGTGCGGGCACTGAAGCTTTCTTT. It encodes CASSLRGAGTEAFF. This chain connects TRBV6-5 to TRBJ1-1; D gene ambiguous. CDR1 and CDR2 (germline): MNHEY, SVGAGI. The CDR3 runs 14 residues. V lost 4 bases, J lost 4 bases, and 13 bases lay in between.

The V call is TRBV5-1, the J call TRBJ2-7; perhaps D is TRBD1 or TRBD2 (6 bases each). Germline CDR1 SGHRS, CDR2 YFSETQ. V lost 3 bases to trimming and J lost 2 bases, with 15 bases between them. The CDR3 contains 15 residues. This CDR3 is CASSSSGGVAYEQYF. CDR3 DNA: TGCGCCAGCAGCTCTTCCGGGGGCGTCGCCTACGAGCAGTACTTC.

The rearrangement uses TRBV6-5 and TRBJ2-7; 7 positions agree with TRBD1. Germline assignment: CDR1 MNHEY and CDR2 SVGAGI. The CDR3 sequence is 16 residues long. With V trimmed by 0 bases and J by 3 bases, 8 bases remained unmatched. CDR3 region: CASSYSWGQSFYEQYF. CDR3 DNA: TGTGCCAGCAGTTACTCGTGGGGACAGAGTTTCTACGAGCAGTACTTC.

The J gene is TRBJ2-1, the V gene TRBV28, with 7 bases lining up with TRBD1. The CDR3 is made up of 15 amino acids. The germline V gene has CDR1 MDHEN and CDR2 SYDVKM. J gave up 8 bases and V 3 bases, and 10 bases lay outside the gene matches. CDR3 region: CASSFRGQPPHEQFF. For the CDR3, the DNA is TGTGCCAGCAGTTTCAGGGGACAGCCACCCCATGAGCAGTTCTTC.

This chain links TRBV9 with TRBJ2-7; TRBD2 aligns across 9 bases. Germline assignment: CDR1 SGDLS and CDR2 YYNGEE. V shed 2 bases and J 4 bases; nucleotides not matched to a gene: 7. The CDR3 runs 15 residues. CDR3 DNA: TGTGCCAGCAGCGTTTCTAGCGGGGTTGGGTACGAGCAGTACTTC. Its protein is CASSVSSGVGYEQYF. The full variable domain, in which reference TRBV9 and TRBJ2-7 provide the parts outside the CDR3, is DSGVTQTPKHLITATGQRVTLRCSPRSGDLSVYWYQQSLDQGLQFLIQYYNGEERAKGNILERFSAQQFPDLHSELNLSSLELGDSALYFCASSVSSGVGYEQYFGPGTRLTVT.

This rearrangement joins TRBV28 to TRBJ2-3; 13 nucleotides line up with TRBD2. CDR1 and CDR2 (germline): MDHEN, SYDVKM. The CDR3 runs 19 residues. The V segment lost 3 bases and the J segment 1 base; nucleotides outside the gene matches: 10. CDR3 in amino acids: CASSFGSTSGREGTDTQYF. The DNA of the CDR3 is TGTGCCAGCAGTTTTGGGTCAACTAGCGGGAGGGAAGGCACAGATACGCAGTATTTT.

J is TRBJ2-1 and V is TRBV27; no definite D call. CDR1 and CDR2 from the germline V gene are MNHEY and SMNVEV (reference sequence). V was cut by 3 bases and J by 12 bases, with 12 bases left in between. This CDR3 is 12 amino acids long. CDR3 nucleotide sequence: TGTGCCAGCAGTTTGGGCGGCCATGGGCAGTTCTTC. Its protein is CASSLGGHGQFF.

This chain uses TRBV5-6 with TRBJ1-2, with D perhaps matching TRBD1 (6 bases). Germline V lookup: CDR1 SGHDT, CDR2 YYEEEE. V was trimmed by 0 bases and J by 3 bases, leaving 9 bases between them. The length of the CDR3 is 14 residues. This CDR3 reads CASSLAGEDYGYTF. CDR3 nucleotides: TGTGCCAGCAGCTTGGCAGGGGAGGACTATGGCTACACCTTC.

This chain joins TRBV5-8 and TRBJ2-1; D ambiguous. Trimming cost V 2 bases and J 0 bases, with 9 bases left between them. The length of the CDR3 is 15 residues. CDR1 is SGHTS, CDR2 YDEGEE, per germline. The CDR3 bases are TGTGCCAGCAGCTTTTCAATGAGCTCCTACAATGAGCAGTTCTTC. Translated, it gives CASSFSMSSYNEQFF.

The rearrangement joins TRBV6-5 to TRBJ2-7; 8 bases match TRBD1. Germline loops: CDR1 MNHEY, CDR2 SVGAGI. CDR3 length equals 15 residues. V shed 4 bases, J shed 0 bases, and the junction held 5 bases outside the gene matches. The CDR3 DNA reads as TGTGCCAGCAGTTTTCGGACAGGGAGCTCCTACGAGCAGTACTTC. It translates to CASSFRTGSSYEQYF.

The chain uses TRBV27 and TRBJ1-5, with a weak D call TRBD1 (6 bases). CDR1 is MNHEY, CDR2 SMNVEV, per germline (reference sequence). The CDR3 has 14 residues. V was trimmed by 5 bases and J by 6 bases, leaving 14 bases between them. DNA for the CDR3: TGTGCCAGCAGTAAGCGGGGGGCTGGTCAGCCCCAGCATTTT. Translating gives CASSKRGAGQPQHF.

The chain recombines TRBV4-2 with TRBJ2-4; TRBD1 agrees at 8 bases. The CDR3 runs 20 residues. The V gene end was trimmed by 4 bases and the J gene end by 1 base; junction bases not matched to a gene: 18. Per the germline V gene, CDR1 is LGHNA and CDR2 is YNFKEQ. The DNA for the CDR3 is TGTGCCAGCAGCCCTAGGGGAGGACAGGGCAGCGAGTCGGCCAAAAACATTCAGTACTTC. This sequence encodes CASSPRGGQGSESAKNIQYF.

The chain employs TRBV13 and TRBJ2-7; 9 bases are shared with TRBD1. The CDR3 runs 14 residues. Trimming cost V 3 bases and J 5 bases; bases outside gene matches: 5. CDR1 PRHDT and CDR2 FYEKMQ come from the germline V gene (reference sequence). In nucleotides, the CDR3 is TGTGCCAGCAGCTTTGGACAGGGGCATGACGAGCAGTACTTC. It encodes CASSFGQGHDEQYF.

CDR3 coding DNA: TGTGCCAGCCTTAGTCGGGTAGGGAATCAGCCCCAGCATTTT. This encodes CASLSRVGNQPQHF. The V and J genes are TRBV5-8 and TRBJ1-5, with D unclear. The CDR3 loop spans 14 amino acids. The germline V gene has CDR1 SGHTS and CDR2 YDEGEE. Deletions cut 7 bases from V and 4 bases from J, with 15 bases between.

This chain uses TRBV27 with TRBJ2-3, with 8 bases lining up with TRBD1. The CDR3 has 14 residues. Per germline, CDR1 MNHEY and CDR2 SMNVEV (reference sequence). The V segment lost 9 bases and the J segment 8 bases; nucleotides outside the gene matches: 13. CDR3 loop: CASWSTGAFGTQYF. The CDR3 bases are TGTGCCAGTTGGTCGACAGGGGCGTTTGGTACGCAGTATTTT.

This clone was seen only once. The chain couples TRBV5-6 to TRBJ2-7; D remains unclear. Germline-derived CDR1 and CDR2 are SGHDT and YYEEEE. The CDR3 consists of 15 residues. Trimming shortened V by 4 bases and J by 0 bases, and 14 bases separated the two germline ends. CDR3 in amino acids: CASSPRPDSSYEQYF. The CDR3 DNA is TGTGCCAGCAGCCCGCGACCGGATTCCTCCTACGAGCAGTACTTC.

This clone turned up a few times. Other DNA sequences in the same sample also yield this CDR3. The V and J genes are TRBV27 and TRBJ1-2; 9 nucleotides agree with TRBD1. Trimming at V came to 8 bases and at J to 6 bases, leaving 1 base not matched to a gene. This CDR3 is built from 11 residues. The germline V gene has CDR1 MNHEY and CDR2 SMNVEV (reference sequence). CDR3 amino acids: CASGQGNGYTF. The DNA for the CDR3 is TGTGCCAGCGGACAGGGGAATGGCTACACCTTC.